The sequence of this T cell receptor beta chain was determined in a study of blood T cell repertoires in COVID-19. About the research overall: Material from acute and convalescent COVID-19 was sourced from the United States, Italy and Spain.

The CDR3 covers 11 residues. CDR1 and CDR2 (germline): SGHAT, FQNNGV. Between the trimmed V and J ends, which lost 6 bases and 8 bases, there was a span of 10 bases. TCRdb's table, derived via immunoSEQ multiplex PCR, lists solely in-frame clones and lacks some. The table includes hundreds of thousands of clones, around nine tenths detected once. Participants' reported clinical history set cohort assignment. Sequencing used PBMCs or T cells enriched from blood (not recorded which). The origin of this receptor is a woman between 25 and 40 years old with acute COVID-19. The chain links TRBV11-2 to TRBJ1-2, with D maybe TRBD1 (5 bases). DNA for the CDR3: TGTGCCAGCAGGGGGGGTGGAGGCTACACCTTC. It encodes CASRGGGGYTF.